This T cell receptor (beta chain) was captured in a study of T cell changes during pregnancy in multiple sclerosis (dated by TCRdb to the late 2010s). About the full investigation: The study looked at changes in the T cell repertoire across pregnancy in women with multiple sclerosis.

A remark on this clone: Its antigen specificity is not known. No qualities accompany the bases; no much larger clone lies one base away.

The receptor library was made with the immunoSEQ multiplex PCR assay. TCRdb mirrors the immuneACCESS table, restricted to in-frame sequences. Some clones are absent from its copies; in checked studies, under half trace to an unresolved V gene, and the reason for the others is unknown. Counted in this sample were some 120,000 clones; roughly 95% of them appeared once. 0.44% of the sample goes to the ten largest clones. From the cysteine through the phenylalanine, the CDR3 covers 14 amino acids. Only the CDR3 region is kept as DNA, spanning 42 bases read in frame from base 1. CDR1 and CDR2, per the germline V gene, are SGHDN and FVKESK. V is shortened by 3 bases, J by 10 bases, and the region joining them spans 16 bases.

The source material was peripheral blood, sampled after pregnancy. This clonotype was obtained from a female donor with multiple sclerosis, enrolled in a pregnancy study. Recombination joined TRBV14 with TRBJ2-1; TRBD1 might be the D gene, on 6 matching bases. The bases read TGTGCCAGCAGCCATCATACTCCGGACAGCGAGCAGTTCTTC. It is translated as CASSHHTPDSEQFF.